This T cell receptor (beta chain) was documented in a study of shared clonotypes between healthy human individuals. Study-level findings and limits: A generally larger estimated richness was seen in naive subsets than in memory subsets.

Data came from immunoSEQ multiplex PCR; TCRdb stores just in-frame clones and leaves some out. The sample has millions of clones, roughly 95% seen once. The CDR3 contains 18 residues. Germline V lookup: CDR1 SGHDT, CDR2 YYEEEE. Losses at the gene ends were 2 bases for V and 1 base for J; bases not matched to a gene: 6. CD45RO-negative, CCR7-positively selected cells formed the naive CD8 fraction, excluding terminally differentiated effector memory CD45RA+ cells. As regards this clone: What it binds is not known.

The receptor was isolated from a man between 18 and 35 years old in good health. The material sequenced was naive CD8+ T cells sorted from blood. The rearrangement links TRBV5-6 to TRBJ2-3; 14 bases map to TRBD2. The CDR3, as DNA: TGTGCCAGCAGCTTCCCGGGACTAGCGGGAGTTGGCACAGATACGCAGTATTTT. Protein product: CASSFPGLAGVGTDTQYF.